This record covers a single TCR beta chain. Its cognate antigen is unknown. This sample is drawn from a study of T cell repertoires in cytomegalovirus infection. Study-wide context: An indication of both CMV infection and matching HLA type came from public TCR beta signatures.

Germline CDR1 is SEHNR and CDR2 is FQNEAQ (reference sequence). The CDR3 length is 15 residues. Trimming took 6 bases from V and 3 from J, leaving 15 bases between them. Study-level findings and limits: Public TCR beta family frequency separated CMV-and-HLA carriers, including in an independent cohort. Clonotype analysis showed dominance of the ex vivo response by HLA-C-restricted CMV-specific TCR beta clonotypes.

Each CDR3 protein gets one entry after TCRdb re-called the reads with MiXCR. Of nearly 700,000 distinct CDR3 sequences listed, roughly 33% are singletons. The sequence was obtained from a human donor in good health (CMV status not recorded). Some clones in this sample may be carry-over from other donors' samples. Sequenced here: cultured PBMCs, sampled from culture after CMV antigen stimulation. The chain couples TRBV7-9 to TRBJ2-1; a possible D gene is TRBD2 (7 bases). CDR3: CASRSGGYSYNEQFF. For the CDR3, the DNA is TGTGCCAGCAGATCGGGGGGCTATAGCTACAATGAGCAGTTCTTC.